This note documents a single T cell receptor (beta chain) sequence. These data belong to a study of OX40 agonist ivuxolimab in advanced cancers. Study-wide context: Patients were treated with intravenous ivuxolimab, dosed at 0.01 to 10 mg/kg and infused every 2 weeks. At approximately 83% male, the cohort had a mean age of about 60 years, ranging from about 20 to 90. More than 35% of patients had received prior checkpoint inhibitor therapy.

The assay was immunoSEQ multiplex PCR, and TCRdb's table has in-frame clones only and misses some. The data hold more than 45,000 clones, with roughly 85% observed a single time. The CDR3 contains 14 residues. V shed 2 bases, J shed 9 bases, and the junction held 7 bases outside the gene matches. Germline assignment: CDR1 MGHDK and CDR2 SYGVNS. The rearrangement links TRBV25-1 to TRBJ2-1; 7 bases agree with TRBD1. The sequence derives from an adult with an advanced solid tumor such as melanoma, head and neck, liver or kidney cancer. This specimen consisted of CD4+ or CD8+ T cells sorted from blood, obtained in a trial of the OX40 agonist ivuxolimab. Here the CDR3 DNA reads TGTGCCAGCAGTGAAACAGGGGACAGCAGTGAGCAGTTCTTC. This sequence encodes CASSETGDSSEQFF.